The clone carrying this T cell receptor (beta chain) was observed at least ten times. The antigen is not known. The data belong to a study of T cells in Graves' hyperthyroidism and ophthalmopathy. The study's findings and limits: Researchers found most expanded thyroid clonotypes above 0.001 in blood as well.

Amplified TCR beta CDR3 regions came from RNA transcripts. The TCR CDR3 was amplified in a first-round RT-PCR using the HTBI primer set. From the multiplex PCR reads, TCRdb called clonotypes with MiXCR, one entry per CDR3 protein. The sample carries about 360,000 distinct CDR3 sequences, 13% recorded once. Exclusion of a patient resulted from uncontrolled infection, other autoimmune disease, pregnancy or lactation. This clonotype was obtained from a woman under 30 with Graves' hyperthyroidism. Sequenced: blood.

The CDR3 sequence: CSGSLDSKDGYTF. The CDR3 DNA is TGCAGCGGATCCCTGGACAGTAAAGATGGCTACACCTTC. The chain joins TRBV29-1 to TRBJ1-2; perhaps TRBD1 as D (6 bases). The germline V gene has CDR1 SQVTM and CDR2 ANQGSEA. V was cut by 7 bases and J by 6 bases, with 18 bases left in between. This CDR3 has 13 amino acids.